This T cell receptor (beta chain) derives from a study of beta chain features in type 1 diabetes. Looking at the study overall: Similarity in age, gender and cell yields was seen between patients and healthy donors. Findings of the study overall: Junctions at VDJ sites from type 1 diabetes patients had fewer insertions and more deletions. A possible short-template PCR bias applies equally to patients and controls. Moderate but significant shortening of TCRB CDR3s was recorded in all four CD4+ subsets from Type 1 diabetes patients.

Germline CDR1 and CDR2: LNHDA and SQIVND (reference sequence). V lost 4 bases, J lost 8 bases, and 6 bases stayed unmatched. The CDR3 runs 15 residues. On this clone itself: Its specificity is unknown.

TCRB transcripts that were expressed got sequenced, as all of the isolated RNA had been reverse transcribed. The repertoire was sequenced with immunoSEQ multiplex PCR; TCRdb's copy has only in-frame clones and lacks some. The sample carries approximately 150,000 clones, about 13% recorded once. Every participating donor gave one draw, a heparinised blood sample averaging about 100 mL. The J gene is TRBJ2-1, the V gene TRBV19; 12 bases are a match to TRBD2. The sequenced material came from central memory CD4+ T cells from blood. This receptor was identified in a man younger than 30 with type 1 diabetes. The CDR3 protein is CASSTRLAGADEQFF. Written as DNA, the CDR3 is TGTGCCAGTAGTACCCGACTAGCGGGGGCCGATGAGCAGTTCTTC.